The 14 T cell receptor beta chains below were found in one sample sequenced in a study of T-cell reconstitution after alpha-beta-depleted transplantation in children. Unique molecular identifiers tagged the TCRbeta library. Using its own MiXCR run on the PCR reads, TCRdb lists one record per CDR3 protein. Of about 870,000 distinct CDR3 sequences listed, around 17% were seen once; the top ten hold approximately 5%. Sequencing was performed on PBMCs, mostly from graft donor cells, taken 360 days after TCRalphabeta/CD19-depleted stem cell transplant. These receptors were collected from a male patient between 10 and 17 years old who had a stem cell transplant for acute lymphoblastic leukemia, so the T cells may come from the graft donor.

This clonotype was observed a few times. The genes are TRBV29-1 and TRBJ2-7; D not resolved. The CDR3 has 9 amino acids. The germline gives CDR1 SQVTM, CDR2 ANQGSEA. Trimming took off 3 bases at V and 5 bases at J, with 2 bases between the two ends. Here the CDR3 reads CSVEDEQYF. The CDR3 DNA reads TGCAGCGTTGAGGACGAGCAGTACTTC.

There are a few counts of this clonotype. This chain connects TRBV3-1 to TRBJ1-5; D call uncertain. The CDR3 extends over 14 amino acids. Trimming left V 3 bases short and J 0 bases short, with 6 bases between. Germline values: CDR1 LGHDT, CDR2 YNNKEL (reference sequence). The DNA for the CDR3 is TGTGCCAGCAGCCACGGCAGTAGCAATCAGCCCCAGCATTTT. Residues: CASSHGSSNQPQHF.

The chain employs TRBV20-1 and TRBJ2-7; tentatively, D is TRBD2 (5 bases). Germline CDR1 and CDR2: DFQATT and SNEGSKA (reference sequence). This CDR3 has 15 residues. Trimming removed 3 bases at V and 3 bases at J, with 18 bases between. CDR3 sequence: CSARGLRGGLYEQYF. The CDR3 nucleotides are TGCAGTGCTAGGGGCCTCCGAGGAGGACTCTACGAGCAGTACTTC.

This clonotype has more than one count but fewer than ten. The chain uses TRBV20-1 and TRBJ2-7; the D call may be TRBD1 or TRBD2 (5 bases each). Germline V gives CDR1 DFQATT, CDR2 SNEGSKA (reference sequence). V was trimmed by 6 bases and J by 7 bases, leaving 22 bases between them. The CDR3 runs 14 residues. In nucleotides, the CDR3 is TGCAGTGCAGATATCCGGGGCGAGGGAGAAGAGCAGTACTTC. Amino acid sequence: CSADIRGEGEEQYF.

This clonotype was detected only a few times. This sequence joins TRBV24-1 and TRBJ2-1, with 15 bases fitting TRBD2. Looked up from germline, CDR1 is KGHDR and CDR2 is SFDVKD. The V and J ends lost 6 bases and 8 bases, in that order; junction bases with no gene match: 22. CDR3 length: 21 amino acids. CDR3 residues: CATSNPDRLGLAGGPSDEQFF. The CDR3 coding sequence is TGTGCCACCAGTAATCCAGATCGGTTAGGACTAGCGGGAGGGCCCTCGGATGAGCAGTTCTTC.

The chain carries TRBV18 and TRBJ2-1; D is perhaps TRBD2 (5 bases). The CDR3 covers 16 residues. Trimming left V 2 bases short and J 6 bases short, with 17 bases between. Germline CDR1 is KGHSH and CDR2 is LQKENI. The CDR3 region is CASSPIKGRIGNEQFF. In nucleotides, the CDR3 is TGTGCCAGCTCACCAATTAAAGGGAGAATAGGCAATGAGCAGTTCTTC.

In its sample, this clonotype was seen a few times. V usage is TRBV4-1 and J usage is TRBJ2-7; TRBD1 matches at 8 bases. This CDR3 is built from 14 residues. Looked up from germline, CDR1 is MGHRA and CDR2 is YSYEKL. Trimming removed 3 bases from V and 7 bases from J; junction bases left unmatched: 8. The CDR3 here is CASSQTAGGWEQYF. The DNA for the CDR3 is TGCGCCAGCAGCCAGACAGCAGGGGGCTGGGAGCAGTACTTC.

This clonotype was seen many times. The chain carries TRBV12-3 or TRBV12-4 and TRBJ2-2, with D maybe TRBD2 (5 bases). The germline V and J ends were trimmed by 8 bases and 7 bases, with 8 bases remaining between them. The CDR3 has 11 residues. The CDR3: CASSSHGELFF. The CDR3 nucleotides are TGTGCCAGCTCTAGCCACGGGGAGCTGTTTTTT.

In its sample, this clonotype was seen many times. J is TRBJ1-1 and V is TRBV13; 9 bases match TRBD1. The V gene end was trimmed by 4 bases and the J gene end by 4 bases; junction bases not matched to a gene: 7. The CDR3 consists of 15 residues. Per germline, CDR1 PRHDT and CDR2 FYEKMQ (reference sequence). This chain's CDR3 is CASSSRQGVITEAFF. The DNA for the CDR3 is TGTGCCAGCAGCTCCCGACAGGGGGTGATCACTGAAGCTTTCTTT.

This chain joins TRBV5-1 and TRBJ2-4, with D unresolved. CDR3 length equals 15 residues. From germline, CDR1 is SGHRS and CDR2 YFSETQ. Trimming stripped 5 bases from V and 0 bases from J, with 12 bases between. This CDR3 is CASSSDPGAKNIQYF. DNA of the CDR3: TGCGCCAGCAGTTCAGACCCAGGAGCCAAAAACATTCAGTACTTC. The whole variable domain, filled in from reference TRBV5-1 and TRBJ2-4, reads KAGVTQTPRYLIKTRGQQVTLSCSPISGHRSVSWYQQTPGQGLQFLFEYFSETQRNKGNFPGRFSGRQFSNSRSEMNVSTLELGDSALYLCASSSDPGAKNIQYFGAGTRLSVL.

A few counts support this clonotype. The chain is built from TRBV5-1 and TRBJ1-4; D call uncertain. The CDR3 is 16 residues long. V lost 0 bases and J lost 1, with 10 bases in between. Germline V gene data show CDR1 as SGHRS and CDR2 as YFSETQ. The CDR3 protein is CASSLVLAETNEKLFF. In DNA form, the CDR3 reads TGCGCCAGCAGCTTGGTCCTAGCGGAAACTAATGAAAAACTGTTTTTT.

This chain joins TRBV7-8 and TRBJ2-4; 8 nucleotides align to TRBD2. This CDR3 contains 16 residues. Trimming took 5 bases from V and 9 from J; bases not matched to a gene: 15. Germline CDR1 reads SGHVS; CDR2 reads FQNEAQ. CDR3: CASSNPGGARGSIQYF. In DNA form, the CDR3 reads TGTGCCAGCAGCAACCCCGGGGGGGCGCGAGGAAGCATTCAGTACTTC. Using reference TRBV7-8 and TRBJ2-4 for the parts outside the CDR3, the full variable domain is GAGVSQSPRYKVAKRGQDVALRCDPISGHVSLFWYQQALGQGPEFLTYFQNEAQLDKSGLPSDRFFAERPEGSVSTLKIQRTQQEDSAVYLCASSNPGGARGSIQYFGAGTRLSVL.

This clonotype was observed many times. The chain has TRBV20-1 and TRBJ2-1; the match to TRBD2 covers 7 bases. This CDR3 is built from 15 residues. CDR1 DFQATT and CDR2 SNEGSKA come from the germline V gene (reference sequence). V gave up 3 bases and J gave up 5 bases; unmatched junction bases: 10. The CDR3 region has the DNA TGCAGTGCTAGTTCAGGGCTAGCGGAGAACAATGAGCAGTTCTTC. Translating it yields CSASSGLAENNEQFF.

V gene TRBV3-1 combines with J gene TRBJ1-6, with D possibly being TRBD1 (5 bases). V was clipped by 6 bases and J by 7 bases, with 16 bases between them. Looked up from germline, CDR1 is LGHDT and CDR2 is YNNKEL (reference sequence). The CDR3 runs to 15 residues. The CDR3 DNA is TGTGCCAGCAGAGATGGGTGGGGCACGAATTCACCCCTCCACTTT. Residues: CASRDGWGTNSPLHF.